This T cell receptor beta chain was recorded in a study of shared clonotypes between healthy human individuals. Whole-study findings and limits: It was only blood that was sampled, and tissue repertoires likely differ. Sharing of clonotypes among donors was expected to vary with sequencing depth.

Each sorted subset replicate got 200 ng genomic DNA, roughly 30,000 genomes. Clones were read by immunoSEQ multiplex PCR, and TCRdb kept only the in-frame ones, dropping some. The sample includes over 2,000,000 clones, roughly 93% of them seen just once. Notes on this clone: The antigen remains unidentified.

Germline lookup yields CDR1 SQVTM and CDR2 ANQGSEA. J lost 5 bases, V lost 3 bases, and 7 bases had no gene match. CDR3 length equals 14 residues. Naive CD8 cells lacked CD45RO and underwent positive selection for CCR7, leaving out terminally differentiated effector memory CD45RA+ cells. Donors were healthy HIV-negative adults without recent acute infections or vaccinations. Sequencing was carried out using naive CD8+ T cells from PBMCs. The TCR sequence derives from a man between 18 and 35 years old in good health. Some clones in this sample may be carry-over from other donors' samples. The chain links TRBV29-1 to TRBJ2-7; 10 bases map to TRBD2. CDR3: CSVEGLAGVHEQYF. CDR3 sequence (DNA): TGCAGCGTTGAGGGGCTAGCGGGAGTCCACGAGCAGTACTTC.